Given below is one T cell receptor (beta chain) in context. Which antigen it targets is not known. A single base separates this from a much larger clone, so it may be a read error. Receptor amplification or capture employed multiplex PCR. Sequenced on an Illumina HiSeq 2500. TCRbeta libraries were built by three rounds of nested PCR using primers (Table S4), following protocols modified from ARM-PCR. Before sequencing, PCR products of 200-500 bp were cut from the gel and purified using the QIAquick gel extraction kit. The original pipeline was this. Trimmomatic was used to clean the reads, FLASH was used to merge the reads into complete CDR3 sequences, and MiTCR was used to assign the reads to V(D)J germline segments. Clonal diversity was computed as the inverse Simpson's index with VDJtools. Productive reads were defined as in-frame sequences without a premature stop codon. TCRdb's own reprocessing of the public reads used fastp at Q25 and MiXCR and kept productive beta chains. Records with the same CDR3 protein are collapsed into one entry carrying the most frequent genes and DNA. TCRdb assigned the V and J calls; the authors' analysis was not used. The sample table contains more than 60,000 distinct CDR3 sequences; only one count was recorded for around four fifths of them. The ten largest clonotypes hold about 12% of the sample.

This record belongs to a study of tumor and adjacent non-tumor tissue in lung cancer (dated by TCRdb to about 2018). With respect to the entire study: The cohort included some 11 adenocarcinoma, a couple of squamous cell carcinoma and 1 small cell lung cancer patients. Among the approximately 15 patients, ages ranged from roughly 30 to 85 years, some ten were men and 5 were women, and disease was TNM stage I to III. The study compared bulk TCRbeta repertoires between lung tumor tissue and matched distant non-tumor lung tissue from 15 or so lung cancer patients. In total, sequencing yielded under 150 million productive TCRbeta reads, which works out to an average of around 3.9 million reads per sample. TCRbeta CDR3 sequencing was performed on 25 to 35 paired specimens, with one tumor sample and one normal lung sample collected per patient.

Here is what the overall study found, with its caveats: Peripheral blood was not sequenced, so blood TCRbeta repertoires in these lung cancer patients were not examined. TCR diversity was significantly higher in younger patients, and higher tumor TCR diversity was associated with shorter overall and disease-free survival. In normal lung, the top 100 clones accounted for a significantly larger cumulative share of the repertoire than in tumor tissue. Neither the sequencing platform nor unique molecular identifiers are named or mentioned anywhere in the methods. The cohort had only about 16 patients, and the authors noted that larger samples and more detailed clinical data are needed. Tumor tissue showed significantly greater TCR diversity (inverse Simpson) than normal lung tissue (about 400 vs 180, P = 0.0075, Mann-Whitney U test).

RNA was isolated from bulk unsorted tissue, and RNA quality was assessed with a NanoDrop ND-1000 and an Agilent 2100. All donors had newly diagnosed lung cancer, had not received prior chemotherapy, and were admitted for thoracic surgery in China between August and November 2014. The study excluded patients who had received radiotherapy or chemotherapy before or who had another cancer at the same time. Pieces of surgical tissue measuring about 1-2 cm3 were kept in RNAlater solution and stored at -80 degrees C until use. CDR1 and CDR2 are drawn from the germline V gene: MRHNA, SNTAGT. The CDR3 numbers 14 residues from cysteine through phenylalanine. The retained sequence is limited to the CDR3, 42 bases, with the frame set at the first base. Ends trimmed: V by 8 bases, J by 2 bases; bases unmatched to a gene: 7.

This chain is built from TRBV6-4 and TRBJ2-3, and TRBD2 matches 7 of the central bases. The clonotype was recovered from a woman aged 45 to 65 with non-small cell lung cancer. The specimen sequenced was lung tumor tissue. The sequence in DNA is TGTGCCAGCCGGGAGGAAACCGACACAGATACGCAGTATTTT. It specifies CASREETDTDTQYF.